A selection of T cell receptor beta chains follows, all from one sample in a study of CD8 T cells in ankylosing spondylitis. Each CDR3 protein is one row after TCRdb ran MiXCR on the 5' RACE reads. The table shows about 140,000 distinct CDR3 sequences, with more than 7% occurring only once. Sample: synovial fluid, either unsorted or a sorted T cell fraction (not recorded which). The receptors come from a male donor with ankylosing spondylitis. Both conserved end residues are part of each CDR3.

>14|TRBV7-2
CASSLARAQETQYF
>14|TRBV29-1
CSGGNPASTDTQYF
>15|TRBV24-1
CATSDPVTGQGGYTF
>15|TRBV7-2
CASRKPGAQTAEQYF
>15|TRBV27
CASSPSLGGITEAFF
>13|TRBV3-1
CASSQLSTGELFF
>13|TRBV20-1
CSATPRAPYEQYF
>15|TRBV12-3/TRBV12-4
CASSFKRELGNEQFF
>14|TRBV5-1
CASSPDSSAGELFF
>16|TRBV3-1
CASSPSGTGEQWEQFF
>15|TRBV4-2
CASSQGQGWDYGYTF
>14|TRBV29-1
CSVGKRGSTDTQYF
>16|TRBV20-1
CSARGSTSGDYNEQFF
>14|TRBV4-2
CASSQDRYTDTQYF
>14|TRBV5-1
CASSRTPGTGELFF
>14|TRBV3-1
CASSQGTGGYEQYF
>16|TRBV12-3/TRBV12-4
CASTRGGGGASYEQYF
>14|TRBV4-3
CASSPRYEAYGYTF
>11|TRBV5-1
CASMGEDTQYF
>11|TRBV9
CASSVGTEQYF
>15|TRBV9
CASSVASPAKNIQYF
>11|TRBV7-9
CASQGLGAQHF
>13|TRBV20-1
CSARKSPGPELFF
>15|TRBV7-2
CASSLKREGQYEQYF
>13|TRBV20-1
CSARGDRDYEQYF
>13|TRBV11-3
CASSMGPSGEQYF
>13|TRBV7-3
CASSPNGFYEQYF
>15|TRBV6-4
CASSDGQPSYNEQFF
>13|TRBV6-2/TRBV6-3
CASTRDGNYGYTF
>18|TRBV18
CASSPPRATRPGANVLTF
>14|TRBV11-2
CASNSFQNYNEQFF
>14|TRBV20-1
CSAGRISGAATQYF
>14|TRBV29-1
CSAGQPRQEETQYF
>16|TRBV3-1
CASSQDARWSSYEQYF
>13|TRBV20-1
CSAPGLGATEAFF
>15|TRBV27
CASRTGGGGSTEAFF
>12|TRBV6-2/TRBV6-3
CASSFPEETQYF
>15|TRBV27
CASSLQAGGYNEQFF
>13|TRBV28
CASSLGSENEQFF
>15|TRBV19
CASKGGLAGKNEQFF
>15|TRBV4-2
CASSREESSENIQYF
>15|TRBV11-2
CASSPTRDSDYEQFF